Presented here are 4 T cell receptor beta chains from one specimen sequenced in a study of T cells after yellow fever vaccination. Via MiXCR, TCRdb re-called the 5' RACE reads, giving one row per CDR3 protein. The data contain 450,000 to 550,000 distinct CDR3 sequences, just over 20% of them seen just once; the ten biggest clones take up about a sixth. Sequencing was performed on PBMCs, taken roughly 20 days after the first yellow fever vaccination. These receptors came from a man aged 18-30 years who received the YFV17D yellow fever vaccine.

The sample holds a few counts of this clonotype. This chain connects TRBV12-3 or TRBV12-4 to TRBJ2-1; 7 nucleotides line up with TRBD1. This CDR3 has 14 residues. J gave up 4 bases and V 5 bases, and 5 bases lay outside the gene matches. CDR3 sequence reads: CASSDREAYNEQFF. As DNA, the CDR3 is TGTGCCAGCAGTGACAGGGAAGCGTACAATGAGCAGTTCTTC.

The chain recombines TRBV2 with TRBJ2-7; a weak D match, TRBD1 (6 bases). Between the trimmed V and J ends, which lost 4 bases and 3 bases, there was a span of 7 bases. The CDR3 is made up of 12 amino acids. Germline lookup yields CDR1 SNHLY and CDR2 FYNNEI. CDR3 loop: CASSVGGYEQYF. The DNA of the CDR3 is TGTGCCAGCAGTGTAGGGGGCTACGAGCAGTACTTC. The full variable domain, with the rest looked up from reference TRBV2 and TRBJ2-7, is EPEVTQTPSHQVTQMGQEVILRCVPISNHLYFYWYRQILGQKVEFLVSFYNNEISEKSEIFDDQFSVERPDGSNFTLKIRSTKLEDSAMYFCASSVGGYEQYFGPGTRLTVT.

The chain combines TRBV12-3 or TRBV12-4 with TRBJ1-5; D remains ambiguous. This CDR3 has 12 residues. The germline V and J ends were trimmed by 8 bases and 9 bases, with 14 bases remaining between them. This CDR3 reads CASHGPRGPQHF. CDR3 nucleotide sequence: TGTGCCAGCCATGGGCCCCGGGGGCCCCAGCATTTT.

CDR3 amino acids: CASSVPRGTSFHEQFF. The CDR3 DNA sequence: TGTGCCAGCAGCGTACCTCGGGGGACTAGCTTCCATGAGCAGTTCTTC. The V gene is TRBV7-2, the J gene TRBJ2-1, with 9 bases aligning to TRBD2. The CDR3 has 16 residues. After removal of 5 bases from V and 8 bases from J, the junction contained 13 bases not matched to a gene. Germline loops: CDR1 SGHTA, CDR2 FQGNSA. Combining the CDR3 with reference TRBV7-2 and TRBJ2-1 gives the whole variable domain GAGVSQSPSNKVTEKGKDVELRCDPISGHTALYWYRQSLGQGLEFLIYFQGNSAPDKSGLPSDRFSAERTGGSVSTLTIQRTQQEDSAVYLCASSVPRGTSFHEQFFGPGTRLTVL.